This T cell receptor (beta chain) was sequenced during a study of cytomegalovirus exposure and HLA in healthy donors. Both 60 Vbeta primers and 13 Jbeta primers went into the PCR. Authors' analysis steps: Unique TCR beta chains numbered about 79 million in a later analysis, with around 12 million shared. Using immunoSEQ multiplex PCR, the repertoire was profiled, and TCRdb retains in-frame clones only, with some absent. V and J calls and clone size come straight from that table; D and trimming were deduced from the DNA. Altogether around 130,000 clones are present, around four fifths being singletons, with the ten largest covering less than 2.5%. Germline V gene data show CDR1 as SGHDT and CDR2 as YYEEEE. The CDR3 sequence is 18 residues long. The junction had 13 bases not matched to a gene; V was cut back by 4 bases and J by 1 base.

The receptor was derived from a woman in her 40s in good health and CMV-seropositive. The chain has TRBV5-6 and TRBJ1-5; 8 nucleotides agree with TRBD1. Material for sequencing was PBMCs. For the CDR3, the DNA is TGTGCCAGCAGCCAGCGGCAGGACAGGGCCCCAAGCAATCAGCCCCAGCATTTT. Translating gives CASSQRQDRAPSNQPQHF.